The subject of this entry is one TCR beta chain. Under the authors' procedure: Researchers report that nucleated cell counts were estimated from reference gene primer amplification. Assay: immunoSEQ multiplex PCR; the TCRdb copy retains only in-frame clones and omits some. The V and J calls and clone size come from that table; D and trimming were worked out from the DNA. There are over 60,000 clones in the sample; around 76% occur only once, and 18% lies in the top ten. The sample belongs to a study of blood T cell repertoires in COVID-19. Study as a whole: Spain, Italy and the United States supplied samples that represented acute and convalescent COVID-19. PBMCs, B-cell-depleted T cells, or T cells were the source of the cDNA or gDNA that made up the material.

CDR3 size: 14 residues. Deletions cut 4 bases from V and 6 bases from J, with 14 bases between. The germline CDR1 and CDR2 sequences are SGHAT and FQNNGV. This sequence joins TRBV11-2 and TRBJ2-3; a possible D gene is TRBD2 (5 bases). The source material was peripheral blood. The source of this sequence is a human donor in a cohort sampled during active COVID-19. CDR3 in amino acids: CASSYTSGFDTQYF. Written as DNA, the CDR3 is TGTGCCAGCAGCTACACCTCGGGATTCGATACGCAGTATTTT.